The present T cell receptor beta chain was sequenced within a study of human T cells and chemical hapten exposure. Overall study context: Alopecia areata, totalis or universalis affected patients, mainly female.

TCRdb reanalysed the RACE reads using MiXCR and keeps one entry per CDR3 protein. Counted here are some 330,000 distinct CDR3 sequences, around 5% occurring once; the ten biggest clones make up under 9.5%. V gave up 2 bases and J gave up 0 bases, with 13 bases separating them. This CDR3 has 16 residues. This clonotype was detected ten times or more. Time point indicated: pre-sensitization, week 0. Treatment noted: therapeutic diphenylcyclopropenone sensitization with weekly scalp DPC. RNA extraction used unfractionated whole blood as the source of total RNA. The material sequenced was whole blood, taken in connection with sensitization to the hapten diphenylcyclopropenone (DPC). This receptor was identified in a woman aged 18-35 years with alopecia areata. Some clones in this sample may be carry-over from other donors' samples. The chain employs TRBV12-3 or TRBV12-4 and TRBJ1-1, with D unresolved. The CDR3 loop is CASSLLPWPLNTEAFF. CDR3 nucleotide sequence: TGTGCCAGCAGTTTACTACCATGGCCGCTGAACACTGAAGCTTTCTTT.